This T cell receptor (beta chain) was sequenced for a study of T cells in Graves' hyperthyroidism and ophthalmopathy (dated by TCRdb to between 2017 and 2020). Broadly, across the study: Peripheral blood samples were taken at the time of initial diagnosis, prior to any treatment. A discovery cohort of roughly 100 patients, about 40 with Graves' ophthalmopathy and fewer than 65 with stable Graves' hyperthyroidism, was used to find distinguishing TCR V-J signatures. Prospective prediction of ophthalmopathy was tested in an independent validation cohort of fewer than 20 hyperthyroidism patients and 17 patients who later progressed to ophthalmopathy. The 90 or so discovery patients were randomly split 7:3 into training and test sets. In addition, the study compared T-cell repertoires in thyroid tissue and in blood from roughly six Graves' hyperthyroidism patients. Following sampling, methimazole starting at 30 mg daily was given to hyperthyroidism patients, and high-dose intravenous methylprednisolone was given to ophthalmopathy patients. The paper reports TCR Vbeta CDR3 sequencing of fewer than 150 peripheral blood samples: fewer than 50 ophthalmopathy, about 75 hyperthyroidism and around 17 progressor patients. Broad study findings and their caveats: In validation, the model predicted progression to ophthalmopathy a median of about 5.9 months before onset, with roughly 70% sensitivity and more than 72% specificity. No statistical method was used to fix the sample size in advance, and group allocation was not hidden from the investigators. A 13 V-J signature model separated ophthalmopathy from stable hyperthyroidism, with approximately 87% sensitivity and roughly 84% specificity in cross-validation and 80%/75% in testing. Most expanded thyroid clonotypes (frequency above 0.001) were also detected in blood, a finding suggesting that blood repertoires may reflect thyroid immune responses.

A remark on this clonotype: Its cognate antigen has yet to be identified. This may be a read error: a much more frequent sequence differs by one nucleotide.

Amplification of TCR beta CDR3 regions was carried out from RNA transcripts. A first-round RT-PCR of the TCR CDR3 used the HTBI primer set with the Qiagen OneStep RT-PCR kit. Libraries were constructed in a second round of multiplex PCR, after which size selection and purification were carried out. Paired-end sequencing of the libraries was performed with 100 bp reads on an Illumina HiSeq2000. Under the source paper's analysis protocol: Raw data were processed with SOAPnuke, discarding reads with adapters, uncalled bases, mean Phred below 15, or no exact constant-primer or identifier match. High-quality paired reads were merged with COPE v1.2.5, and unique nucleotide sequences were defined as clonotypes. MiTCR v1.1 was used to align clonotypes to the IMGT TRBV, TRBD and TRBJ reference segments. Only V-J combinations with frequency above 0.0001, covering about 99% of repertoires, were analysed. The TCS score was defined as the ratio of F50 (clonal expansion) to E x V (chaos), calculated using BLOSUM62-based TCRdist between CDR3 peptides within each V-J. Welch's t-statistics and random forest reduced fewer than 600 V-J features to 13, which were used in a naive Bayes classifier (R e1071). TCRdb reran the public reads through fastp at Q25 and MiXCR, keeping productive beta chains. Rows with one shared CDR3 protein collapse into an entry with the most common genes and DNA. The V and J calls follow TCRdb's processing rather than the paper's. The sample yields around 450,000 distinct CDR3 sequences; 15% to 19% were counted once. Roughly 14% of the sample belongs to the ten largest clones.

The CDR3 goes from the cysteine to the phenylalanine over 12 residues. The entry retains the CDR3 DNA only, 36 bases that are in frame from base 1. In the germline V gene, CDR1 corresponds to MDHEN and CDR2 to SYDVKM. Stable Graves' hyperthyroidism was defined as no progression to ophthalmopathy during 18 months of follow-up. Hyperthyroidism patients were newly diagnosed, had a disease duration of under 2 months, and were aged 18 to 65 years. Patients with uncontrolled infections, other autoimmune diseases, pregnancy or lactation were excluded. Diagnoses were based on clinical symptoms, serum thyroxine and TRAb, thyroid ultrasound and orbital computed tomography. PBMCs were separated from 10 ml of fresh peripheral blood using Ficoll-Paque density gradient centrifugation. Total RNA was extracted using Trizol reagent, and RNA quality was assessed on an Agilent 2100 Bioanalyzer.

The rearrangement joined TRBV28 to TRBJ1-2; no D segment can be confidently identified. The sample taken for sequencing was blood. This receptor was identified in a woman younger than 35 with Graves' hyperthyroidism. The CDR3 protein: CTSSQPNYGYTF. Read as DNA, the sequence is TGTACCAGCAGCCAGCCTAACTATGGCTACACCTTC.